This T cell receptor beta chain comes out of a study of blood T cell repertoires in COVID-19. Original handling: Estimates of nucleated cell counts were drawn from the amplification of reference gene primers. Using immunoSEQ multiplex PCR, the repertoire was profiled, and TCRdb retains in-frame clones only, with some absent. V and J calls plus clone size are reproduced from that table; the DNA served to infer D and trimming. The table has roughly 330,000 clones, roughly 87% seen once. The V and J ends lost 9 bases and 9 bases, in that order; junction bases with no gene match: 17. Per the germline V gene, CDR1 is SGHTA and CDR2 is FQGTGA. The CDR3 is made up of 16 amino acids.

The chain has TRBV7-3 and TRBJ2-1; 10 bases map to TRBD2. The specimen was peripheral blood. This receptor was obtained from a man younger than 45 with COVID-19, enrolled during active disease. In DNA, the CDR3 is TGTGCCAGAGGAGGGGCTAGCGGGAGCCGCGGGGGTGAGCAGTTCTTC. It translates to CARGGASGSRGGEQFF.